This T cell receptor beta chain was sequenced in a study of tumor-infiltrating lymphocytes in oesophageal squamous cell carcinoma. Relative to its sample, this clonotype is medium-sized. This clone may be a read error of a much larger clone one base away. The CDR3 consists of 13 residues. Germline V gene data show CDR1 as SGHRS and CDR2 as YFSETQ. TCRdb used MiXCR to reprocess the PCR reads, holding one entry per CDR3 protein. This table holds around 6,200 distinct CDR3 sequences, nearly 15% found once. This clonotype was obtained from a male donor with esophageal squamous cell carcinoma. This chain links TRBV5-1 with TRBJ2-7; a weak D match, TRBD2 (5 bases). The sequenced material came from normal esophageal tissue next to the tumor. CDR3 sequence: CASSLGSYNEQYF. Here the CDR3 DNA reads TGTGCCAGCAGCTTGGGGAGCTACAATGAGCAGTACTTC.